The clone carrying this TCR beta chain was counted only a few times. Its antigen remains unknown. Generated by immunoSEQ multiplex PCR, the TCRdb table keeps only in-frame clones and is missing some. The table records around 46,000 clones, over 75% of them present only once. The data belong to a study of a mutant IDH1 vaccine in newly diagnosed glioma. Background on the study: Eight vaccinations reached patients in weeks 1, 3, 5, 7, 11, 15, 19 and 23. In some groups vaccination began 4-6 weeks post-radiotherapy; others received it with temozolomide. Those enrolled had earlier been treated with radiotherapy, temozolomide, or both, mostly both.

V shed 7 bases and J shed 8 bases, with 20 bases lying between them. Germline V gene data show CDR1 as MNHNS and CDR2 as SASEGT. CDR3 length: 15 amino acids. Stated time point: week 5, during vaccination. All doses held 300 ug of mutant IDH1 20-mer peptide, with topical imiquimod. This rearrangement joins TRBV6-1 to TRBJ1-4; D unclear. This sequence originates from a man over 45 with glioma. This specimen consisted of PBMCs, obtained from a glioma patient whose treatment included an IDH1 peptide vaccine. The CDR3 loop reads CASKREGVAREKLFF. The CDR3 DNA reads TGTGCCAGCAAGCGGGAAGGAGTAGCGCGAGAAAAACTGTTTTTT.